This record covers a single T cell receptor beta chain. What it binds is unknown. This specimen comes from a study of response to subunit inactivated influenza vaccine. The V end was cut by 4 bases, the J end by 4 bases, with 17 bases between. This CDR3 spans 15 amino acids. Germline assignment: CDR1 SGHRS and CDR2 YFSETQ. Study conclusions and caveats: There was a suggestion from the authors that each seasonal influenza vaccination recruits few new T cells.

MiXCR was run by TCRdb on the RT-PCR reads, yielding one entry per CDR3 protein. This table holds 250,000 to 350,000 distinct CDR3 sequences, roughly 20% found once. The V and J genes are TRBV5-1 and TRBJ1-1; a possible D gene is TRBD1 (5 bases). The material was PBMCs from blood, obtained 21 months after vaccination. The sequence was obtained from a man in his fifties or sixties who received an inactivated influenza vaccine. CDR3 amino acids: CASSILRRGSTEAFF. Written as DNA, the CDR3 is TGCGCCAGCAGCATACTGCGGAGGGGAAGCACTGAAGCTTTCTTT.